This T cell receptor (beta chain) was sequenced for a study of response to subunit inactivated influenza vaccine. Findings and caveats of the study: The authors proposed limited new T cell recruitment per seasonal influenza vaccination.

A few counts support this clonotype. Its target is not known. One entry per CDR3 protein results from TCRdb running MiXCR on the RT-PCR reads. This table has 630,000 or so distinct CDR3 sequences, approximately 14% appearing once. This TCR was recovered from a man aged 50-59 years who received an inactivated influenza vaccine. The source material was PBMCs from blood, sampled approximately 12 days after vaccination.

The CDR3 region is CASSYLGTTPGANVLTF. The CDR3 coding sequence is TGTGCCAGCAGTTATCTGGGGACTACGCCTGGGGCCAACGTCCTGACTTTC. The chain has TRBV7-8 and TRBJ2-6, with 7 bases identical to TRBD2. Germline assignment: CDR1 SGHVS and CDR2 FQNEAQ. This CDR3 spans 17 amino acids. Trimming cost V 6 bases and J 2 bases; bases outside gene matches: 10.